This section outlines one TCR beta chain sequence together with its context. With 0 bases clipped from V and 8 bases from J, the junction kept 7 bases outside the gene matches. This CDR3 comprises 15 residues. Germline lookup yields CDR1 WSHSY and CDR2 SAAADI. The authors' processing: Estimation of nucleated cell counts was performed using reference gene primer amplification. Sequencing was performed with immunoSEQ multiplex PCR; in TCRdb, only in-frame clones are kept and a portion is missing. V, J and clone size were drawn from that table, and D and trimming were deduced from the DNA. The data contain fewer than 200,000 clones, roughly four fifths of them seen just once; the ten biggest clones take up 7.5% to 9.5%. The entry originates in a study of blood T cell repertoires in COVID-19. In the study overall: COVID-19 samples collected from the United States, Italy and Spain covered acute and convalescent phases. From T cells, B-cell-depleted T cells, or PBMCs came the material, which was cDNA or gDNA.

The clonotype comes from a man between 40 and 49 years old who had recovered from COVID-19. Material: peripheral blood. This chain joins TRBV10-2 and TRBJ1-2, with 9 bases lining up with TRBD1. The CDR3 reads CASSESAVGQGGYTF. In DNA form, the CDR3 reads TGCGCCAGCAGTGAGTCGGCCGTCGGACAGGGGGGCTACACCTTC.